The 23 T cell receptor beta chains presented below share a single source sample, sequenced in a study of CD8+CD57+ T cells in acquired aplastic anemia. Patients picked for sequencing had shown CD8+CD57+ cell expansion detected by flow cytometry. Template material for TCR beta VDJ and CDR3 profiling consisted of genomic DNA. MiXCR, applied by TCRdb to the reads, yields one record per CDR3 protein. The sample contains 310,000 or so distinct CDR3 sequences, 50% to 65% of which appear only once. The specimen sequenced was sorted CD4+, CD8+, or CD8+CD57+ T cells (not recorded which) from PBMCs. Source of these receptors: a human donor with aplastic anemia.

The CDR3: CAISEQLGHGNTEAFF. As DNA, the CDR3 is TGTGCCATCAGTGAGCAGCTTGGCCATGGAAACACTGAAGCTTTCTTT. The V and J genes are TRBV10-3 and TRBJ1-1; D call uncertain. V lost 2 bases and J 2 bases, leaving 15 bases between the germline ends. The CDR3 runs 16 residues. Germline CDR1 ENHRY, CDR2 SYGVKD.

As DNA, the CDR3 is TGTGCCAGCAGTTACTCTTCAGGGATCGATGAGCAGTTCTTC. Translation gives CASSYSSGIDEQFF. The chain couples TRBV6-6 to TRBJ2-1; TRBD1 is a possible D gene (5 bases). Trimming removed 0 bases from V and 8 bases from J, with 11 bases in between. CDR1 is MNHNY, CDR2 SVGAGI, per germline (reference sequence). CDR3 length: 14 amino acids.

This rearrangement joins TRBV25-1 to TRBJ1-1; D remains unclear. The V gene's germline CDR1 is MGHDK and CDR2 SYGVNS. Trimming cost V 6 bases and J 0 bases, with 8 bases left between them. CDR3 length equals 13 residues. The DNA for the CDR3 is TGTGCCAGCAGACTTGGGATGAACACTGAAGCTTTCTTT. This gives the protein CASRLGMNTEAFF.

The rearrangement joins TRBV9 to TRBJ2-7, with D unclear. V was shortened by 4 bases and J by 1 base, with 9 bases between the two germline ends. This CDR3 has 13 amino acids. Per germline, CDR1 SGDLS and CDR2 YYNGEE. The CDR3 bases are TGTGCCAGCAGCCCGGGCAGATCCTACGAGCAGTACTTC. The encoded protein is CASSPGRSYEQYF.

This clonotype was seen ten or more times. The chain uses TRBV20-1 and TRBJ2-5; 9 bases map to TRBD2. Germline CDR1 reads DFQATT; CDR2 reads SNEGSKA (reference sequence). Losses at the gene ends were 6 bases for V and 5 bases for J; bases not matched to a gene: 16. This CDR3 is built from 16 residues. CDR3: CSANAPGGLASETQYF. CDR3 sequence (DNA): TGCAGTGCAAACGCTCCCGGGGGACTAGCATCCGAGACCCAGTACTTC.

This clonotype was seen a few times. J is TRBJ2-7 and V is TRBV11-2; a possible D gene is TRBD2 (5 bases). V lost 3 bases and J lost 0, with 9 bases in between. The germline V gene encodes CDR1 SGHAT and CDR2 FQNNGV. The CDR3 has 14 amino acids. In nucleotides, the CDR3 is TGTGCCAGCAGCTTTGAGGGAATCTCCTACGAGCAGTACTTC. Translating gives CASSFEGISYEQYF.

This sequence joins TRBV9 and TRBJ2-5; 8 bases match TRBD1. The CDR3 length is 15 residues. The V and J ends lost 1 base and 5 bases, in that order; junction bases with no gene match: 7. The germline CDR1 and CDR2 sequences are SGDLS and YYNGEE. CDR3 DNA sequence: TGTGCCAGCAGCGTACAGGGGGCGAGCGGCGAGACCCAGTACTTC. Translating it yields CASSVQGASGETQYF. The full variable domain, completed using reference TRBV9 and TRBJ2-5, is DSGVTQTPKHLITATGQRVTLRCSPRSGDLSVYWYQQSLDQGLQFLIQYYNGEERAKGNILERFSAQQFPDLHSELNLSSLELGDSALYFCASSVQGASGETQYFGPGTRLLVL.

The genes are TRBV24-1 and TRBJ2-6; D remains unclear. Germline CDR1 is KGHDR and CDR2 is SFDVKD. CDR3 length: 8 amino acids. V lost 4 bases to trimming and J lost 15 bases, with 0 bases between them. CDR3 bases: TGTGCCACCAGTGACCTGACTTTC. Translating it yields CATSDLTF.

Many counts were recorded for this clonotype. CDR3 nucleotides: TGCAGTGCCCCTAGCGGGGGGCTCTACGAGCAGTACTTC. It specifies CSAPSGGLYEQYF. V and J are TRBV20-1 and TRBJ2-7; 11 nucleotides align to TRBD2. The length of the CDR3 is 13 residues. CDR1 DFQATT and CDR2 SNEGSKA come from the germline V gene (reference sequence). The J segment lost 3 bases and the V segment lost 6 bases, leaving 4 bases of the junction unmatched.

The chain uses TRBV6-4 and TRBJ2-5; 12 bases match TRBD2. The germline CDR1 and CDR2 sequences are MRHNA and SNTAGT. V lost 8 bases, J lost 1 base, and 5 bases stayed unmatched. The CDR3 contains 15 residues. DNA of the CDR3: TGTGCCAGCGGCCAGACTAGCGGGGGCCAAGAGACCCAGTACTTC. Translation: CASGQTSGGQETQYF.

The table lists this clonotype with many counts. The V call is TRBV5-1, the J call TRBJ2-3; no definite D call. Germline CDR1 is SGHRS and CDR2 is YFSETQ. This CDR3 region has 13 residues. Trimming took 4 bases from V and 3 from J, leaving 9 bases between them. CDR3 amino acids: CASSPGSTDTQYF. For the CDR3, the DNA is TGCGCCAGCAGCCCCGGAAGTACAGATACGCAGTATTTT.

The J gene is TRBJ2-1, the V gene TRBV7-9; 8 bases line up with TRBD1. The J segment lost 2 bases and the V segment lost 4 bases, leaving 7 bases of the junction unmatched. The germline CDR1 and CDR2 sequences are SEHNR and FQNEAQ (reference sequence). This CDR3 contains 16 residues. CDR3 in amino acids: CASSSRQGRTYNEQFF. The CDR3 DNA is TGTGCCAGCAGCTCCCGACAGGGGAGGACCTACAATGAGCAGTTCTTC.

This clonotype has at least ten counts. The chain uses TRBV19 and TRBJ1-3, with D possibly being TRBD1 (6 bases). V lost 3 bases, J lost 0 bases, and 18 bases lay in between. This CDR3 comprises 18 residues. The germline gives CDR1 LNHDA, CDR2 SQIVND (reference sequence). CDR3 amino acids: CASSILNRDLFSGNTIYF. Here the CDR3 DNA reads TGTGCCAGTAGTATTTTAAACAGGGACTTATTCTCTGGAAACACCATATATTTT.

At least ten counts were recorded for this clonotype. This sequence joins TRBV5-1 and TRBJ2-1; TRBD2 matches 10 bases. V lost 3 bases, J lost 2 bases, and 8 bases stayed unmatched. The germline V gene has CDR1 SGHRS and CDR2 YFSETQ. The CDR3 is 17 residues long. This CDR3 reads CASSYRQGLATYNEQFF. CDR3 in DNA: TGCGCCAGCAGCTACCGACAGGGACTAGCGACCTACAATGAGCAGTTCTTC.

V and J are TRBV29-1 and TRBJ2-5; D perhaps matches TRBD1 (6 bases). CDR3 size: 11 residues. V was shortened by 6 bases and J by 2 bases, with 7 bases between the two germline ends. Germline CDR1 SQVTM, CDR2 ANQGSEA. CDR3 DNA: TGCAGCGTCGGACAGCAAGAGACCCAGTACTTC. This sequence encodes CSVGQQETQYF.

The chain employs TRBV7-3 and TRBJ1-6; 9 bases match TRBD1. After removal of 4 bases from V and 8 bases from J, the junction contained 3 bases not matched to a gene. Germline assignment: CDR1 SGHTA and CDR2 FQGTGA. CDR3 length equals 14 residues. The CDR3 sequence: CASSSWTGDSPLHF. The CDR3 DNA sequence: TGTGCCAGCAGCTCATGGACAGGGGATTCACCCCTCCACTTT.

The chain is built from TRBV14 and TRBJ1-1; D might be TRBD1 (5 bases). The CDR3 length is 16 residues. Germline V gene lookup returns CDR1 SGHDN and CDR2 FVKESK. V lost 4 bases and J lost 1, with 16 bases in between. CDR3 sequence (DNA): TGTGCCAGCAGCCCCCAGTGGGGGATGGCGAACACTGAAGCTTTCTTT. This codes for CASSPQWGMANTEAFF. Variable domain in full (rest from reference TRBV14 and TRBJ1-1): EAGVTQFPSHSVIEKGQTVTLRCDPISGHDNLYWYRRVMGKEIKFLLHFVKESKQDESGMPNNRFLAERTGGTYSTLKVQPAELEDSGVYFCASSPQWGMANTEAFFGQGTRLTVV.

This clonotype was counted at least ten times. This sequence joins TRBV19 and TRBJ2-7; D is possibly TRBD2 (6 bases). Germline loops: CDR1 LNHDA, CDR2 SQIVND (reference sequence). This CDR3 contains 13 residues. Trimming removed 6 bases from V and 8 bases from J, with 17 bases in between. CDR3 DNA: TGTGCCAGTAGCCTTTCATTGGAGGGCAAGCAGTACTTC. Translating gives CASSLSLEGKQYF.

This clonotype appeared many times. This sequence joins TRBV7-9 and TRBJ1-1, with D maybe TRBD1 (5 bases). Trimming cost V 5 bases and J 5 bases, with 9 bases left between them. This CDR3 contains 12 residues. Germline V CDR1 and CDR2: SEHNR, FQNEAQ (reference sequence). The CDR3 DNA is TGTGCCAGCAGCACAGGACAAACTGAAGCTTTCTTT. This codes for CASSTGQTEAFF.

This clonotype was seen repeatedly, ten times or more. The chain links TRBV20-1 to TRBJ2-5, with 8 bases matching TRBD2. Germline CDR1 is DFQATT and CDR2 is SNEGSKA (reference sequence). V shed 6 bases, J shed 4 bases, and the junction held 10 bases outside the gene matches. This CDR3 spans 14 amino acids. The CDR3 DNA reads as TGCAGTGCCACACTTCGGGAGGGTCGAGAGACCCAGTACTTC. As protein: CSATLREGRETQYF.

This clonotype occurred a few times. The chain combines TRBV15 with TRBJ1-6; possible D gene TRBD1, 5 bases. This CDR3 has 14 residues. V was shortened by 1 base and J by 7 bases, with 8 bases between the two germline ends. Germline V gene data show CDR1 as LNHNV and CDR2 as YYDKDF (reference sequence). The CDR3: CATSRVGENSPLHF. CDR3 sequence (DNA): TGTGCCACCAGCAGAGTGGGGGAAAATTCACCCCTCCACTTT.

The chain employs TRBV5-6 and TRBJ1-1; D not resolved. The germline gives CDR1 SGHDT, CDR2 YYEEEE. The V end lost 0 bases, the J end lost 1 base, and 7 bases lay between the germline ends. This CDR3 has 14 amino acids. The CDR3 is CASSLANRNTEAFF. CDR3 sequence (DNA): TGTGCCAGCAGCTTGGCGAACAGGAACACTGAAGCTTTCTTT.

The table lists this clonotype with many counts. V gene TRBV3-1 combines with J gene TRBJ2-1; TRBD2 aligns across 11 bases. The CDR3 totals 18 residues. CDR1 LGHDT and CDR2 YNNKEL come from the germline V gene (reference sequence). Trimming took 6 bases from V and 0 from J; bases not matched to a gene: 10. Written as DNA, the CDR3 is TGTGCCAGCAGTCAGGGACTAGCGGCAATGAGCTCCTACAATGAGCAGTTCTTC. The encoded protein is CASSQGLAAMSSYNEQFF.